This T cell receptor beta chain was documented in a study of blood T cell repertoires in COVID-19 (dated by TCRdb to 2019 to 2021). With regard to the full study: The collaborator samples originated in the United States, Italy and Spain and spanned the acute and convalescent phases of COVID-19. The prospective study material was composed of cDNA or gDNA derived from T cells, B-cell-depleted T cells, or PBMCs. Deeply sampled blood TCRbeta repertoires from subjects exposed to, actively infected with, or recovered from COVID-19 were included in the dataset. The repertoires were made available in a free public database intended to serve as a resource for research on the immune response to SARS-CoV-2. Samples were obtained from the ongoing ImmuneRACE study (first 160 participants) and from 1,200 or so subjects provided by 6 global collaborators. A de-identified subject ID, COVID-19 status, age in years and sex were almost always included in the sample metadata. HLA class I and class II types, where available, came from metadata supplied by the sample provider rather than from assay-based typing. What the research found in general, with its limitations: The amount of clinical and demographic metadata varied by source and participant and was provided uncurated.

A note on this clone: This receptor's antigen is unknown. Per-base qualities were not stored, and no clone one base away is much larger.

The immunoSEQ Assay, a bias-controlled multiplex PCR, was used to amplify TCRbeta CDR3 regions from genomic DNA. Concerning the study's data processing: Nucleated cell counts per sample were estimated from amplification of reference gene primers within the assay. To quantify the absolute abundance of each unique TCRbeta CDR3 rearrangement, sequence reads were collapsed and filtered. For each sample, productive Simpson clonality was calculated as the square root of Simpson's diversity index over productive rearrangements. The immuneACCESS repertoire file appears here via TCRdb, limited to in-frame rearrangements. These files lack a portion of the clones; in checked studies, under half of the deficit traces to unresolved V genes, and the cause of the others is not known. The V and J calls and clone size were taken over from that table, and D and trimming were inferred from the DNA. Counted in this sample were 68,000 or so clones; around nine tenths of them appeared once. Roughly 3.6% of the sample comes from the top ten.

In Seattle, one collaborating source enrolled patients while the infection was active and tracked those patients longitudinally over the course of disease. Collaborating institutions collected whole blood in K2EDTA tubes following their own protocols. For TCRbeta analysis, collaborators shipped samples in one of three forms: frozen whole blood, isolated PBMCs, or DNA extracted from either of those sample types. V lost 0 bases and J lost 0 bases; the stretch between them is 8 bases long. The germline V gene supplies CDR1 LGHNA and CDR2 YNFKEQ. The CDR3 covers 16 residues, taking in both the cysteine and the phenylalanine. Kept here is only the CDR3 DNA, which spans 48 bases and is read in frame from base 1.

Sequenced material: peripheral blood. The V gene is TRBV4-2 and the J gene is TRBJ2-2, with a tentative D gene TRBD1 over 5 matching bases. The TCR comes from a woman aged 45-65 years with COVID-19, enrolled during active disease. The CDR3 protein is CASSQEDRPNTGELFF. The nucleotides read TGTGCCAGCAGCCAAGAAGACAGACCGAACACCGGGGAGCTGTTTTTT.